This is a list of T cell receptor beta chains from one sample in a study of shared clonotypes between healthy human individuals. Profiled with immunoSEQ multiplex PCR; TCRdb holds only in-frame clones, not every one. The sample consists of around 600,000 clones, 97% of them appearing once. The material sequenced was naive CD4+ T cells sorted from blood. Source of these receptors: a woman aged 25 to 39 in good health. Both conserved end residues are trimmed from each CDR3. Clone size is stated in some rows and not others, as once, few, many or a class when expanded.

CDR3 protein: ASSLRLAANYNEQF
V gene: TRBV7-2
clone size: -
J gene: TRBJ2-1
CDR3 length: 14

CDR3 protein: ASSSGTSATDTQY
V gene: TRBV28
clone size: -
J gene: TRBJ2-3
CDR3 length: 13

CDR3 protein: ATSQGAGTEAF
V gene: TRBV5-1
clone size: -
J gene: TRBJ1-1
CDR3 length: 11

CDR3 protein: ASSLASGSSYNEQF
V gene: TRBV10-1
clone size: -
J gene: TRBJ2-1
CDR3 length: 14

CDR3 protein: ASSLRARGDNSPLH
V gene: TRBV28
clone size: -
J gene: TRBJ1-6
CDR3 length: 14

CDR3 protein: ASSLRLLMNTEAF
V gene: TRBV5-5
clone size: once
J gene: TRBJ1-1
CDR3 length: 13

CDR3 protein: ASSLQGKNIQY
V gene: TRBV7-2
clone size: -
J gene: TRBJ2-4
CDR3 length: 11

CDR3 protein: ATAGNTEAF
V gene: TRBV27
clone size: -
J gene: TRBJ1-1
CDR3 length: 9

CDR3 protein: ARGRKGAEGDTQY
V gene: TRBV28
clone size: -
J gene: TRBJ2-3
CDR3 length: 13

CDR3 protein: ASRLGLVLRSPYEQY
V gene: TRBV12-2
clone size: -
J gene: TRBJ2-7
CDR3 length: 15

CDR3 protein: ASSLNLEQY
V gene: TRBV11-2
clone size: -
J gene: TRBJ2-7
CDR3 length: 9

CDR3 protein: ASSQGPTGTTHTDTQY
V gene: TRBV4-1
clone size: -
J gene: TRBJ2-3
CDR3 length: 16

CDR3 protein: ASLPAGLAGGDEQY
V gene: TRBV18
clone size: few
J gene: TRBJ2-7
CDR3 length: 14

CDR3 protein: ASKPGTAQTNTGELF
V gene: TRBV5-1
clone size: -
J gene: TRBJ2-2
CDR3 length: 15

CDR3 protein: ASSLPRGQGVYGYT
V gene: TRBV28
clone size: -
J gene: TRBJ1-2
CDR3 length: 14

CDR3 protein: ASSLSRTGTERYNEQF
V gene: TRBV27
clone size: -
J gene: TRBJ2-1
CDR3 length: 16

CDR3 protein: ASSLGSTEETQY
V gene: TRBV28
clone size: -
J gene: TRBJ2-5
CDR3 length: 12

CDR3 protein: ASSRSSRDGLNTEAF
V gene: TRBV11-2
clone size: -
J gene: TRBJ1-1
CDR3 length: 15